What follows describes a single TCR beta chain. Its antigen is unknown. No base quality values were provided; no much bigger clone lies one nucleotide off. This entry comes from a study of T cell responses to AZD1222 COVID-19 vaccine (dated by TCRdb to about 2021). At the level of the whole study: AZD1222 recipients whose second dose came at about 4 weeks and those whose second dose came at about 12 weeks were combined into one group, since spike-specific TCR depth and breadth did not differ between the two schedules. A total of 233 trial participants underwent TCR sequencing, of whom about 210 had received two doses of AZD1222 and 26 had received two doses of the MenACWY control vaccine. Trial participants were enrolled by age into 18-55, 56-69 and 70-plus year subgroups, with roughly 160, 29 and 62 TCR-sequenced participants respectively. General findings and caveats noted by the study authors: In the small 56-69-year group, the increase in depth fell short of significance, most likely because of low power. Spike-specific TCR breadth and depth rose significantly after two AZD1222 doses compared with day 0 and with MenACWY recipients. Most participants were white British and females outnumbered males, and the authors suggested that clonal diversity may have been underestimated. Only five to seven AZD1222 recipients were SARS-CoV-2 seropositive at baseline, limiting conclusions about previously exposed vaccinees. Epitopes outside the regions mutated in the B.1.351 and B.1.1.7 variants were reportedly recognized by nearly half of the unique spike-specific TCRs. Because no day 14 peak-response samples were available, the repertoires could be characterized only after the peak T cell response. The vaccine-associated CD4 TCRs covered the entire spike protein, and the dominant responses fell in regions 160-218 and 743-854.

Compared with germline, V lacks 2 bases and J lacks 4 bases; bases without a gene match: 11. The CDR3 holds 16 amino acids from the cysteine to the phenylalanine. Just the 48-base CDR3 DNA is kept, in frame starting at base 1. For CDR1 and CDR2, the germline V gene lists SGHRS and YFSETQ. Sample time point, as interpreted from the label and publication: baseline before first vaccination. Samples from vaccinated people were obtained from the UK trials COV001 and COV002, which included a single-blind randomized controlled phase 2/3 trial of AZD1222 (ChAdOx1 nCoV-19) in healthy adults. Trial participant PBMC samples were collected at day 0 and day 28 after the second dose for TCRbeta chain sequencing. The CDR3 regions of human TCRbeta chains were analyzed by immunosequencing. In the authors' own workflow: Repertoire TCRs were matched against a reference library of SARS-CoV-2-specific TCRs generated with the MIRA antigen-specificity platform. Breadth was defined as the fraction of unique TCRs that were SARS-CoV-2-associated, and depth was defined as the fraction of total T cells that were SARS-CoV-2-associated. Using the MIRA data, each spike-specific TCR was assigned both to the spike region to which the TCR was reactive and to a CD4 or CD8 class. Log10-transformed breadth and depth values were compared by one-way ANOVA with Sidak's multiple comparisons tests. TCRdb re-hosts the immuneACCESS table, in-frame sequences only. Its copies lack some clones; in the studies checked, an unresolved V gene accounts for under half of them, and the cause for the rest is not known. The V and J calls and clone size are taken from that table; D and trimming were inferred from the DNA. The sample data list over 95,000 clones, and 90% to 95% of these were observed just once. The ten most abundant clones make up roughly 13% of the sample.

Here the chain combines TRBV5-1 and TRBJ1-2, and 7 junctional nucleotides match TRBD1. The specimen comprised peripheral blood, sampled on day 0 of AZD1222 vaccination. The origin of this receptor is an adult in good health. The sequence in DNA is TGCGCCAGCAGCTTAGGGACAGCCACTACTGTCTATGGCTACACCTTC. Its product reads: CASSLGTATTVYGYTF.